Below, one T cell receptor beta chain is given with its context. This specimen belongs to a study of blood T cell repertoires in COVID-19. Study as a whole: Material from acute and convalescent COVID-19 was sourced from the United States, Italy and Spain.

Looked up from germline, CDR1 is LGHNA and CDR2 is YSLEER. V was trimmed by 0 bases and J by 5 bases, leaving 13 bases between them. The length of the CDR3 is 15 residues. Everyone who took part was roughly 18 to 89 years old, and they came from about two dozen US areas. Participants in the exposed group had met a COVID-19 case in the 2 weeks before joining the study. In the original workflow: Amplification with reference gene primers provided the estimates of nucleated cell counts. TCRdb keeps only in-frame clones here, not all; method: immunoSEQ multiplex PCR. V and J calls and clone size are given by that table; D and trimming were obtained from the DNA. The table shows approximately 270,000 clones, with under 95% occurring only once.

The chain links TRBV4-3 to TRBJ1-2; D is undetermined. The sample consisted of PBMCs or T cells enriched from blood (not recorded which). This receptor was identified in a man aged 40-50 years who had been exposed to COVID-19. The CDR3 region is CASSQDSGVGYGYTF. DNA for the CDR3: TGCGCCAGCAGCCAAGACAGCGGAGTAGGGTATGGCTACACCTTC.